A selection of T cell receptor beta chains follows, all from one sample in a study of TIL therapy for anti-PD-1-resistant metastatic lung cancer. Assay used: immunoSEQ multiplex PCR; TCRdb lists only in-frame clones, some missing. The sample shows 95,000 or so clones, about three fifths of them seen only once. Specimen: tumor tissue, collected at baseline. The receptors were gathered from a person aged 25-80 years with non-small cell lung cancer. The conserved cysteine and the conserved F or W are not part of the CDR3 here. Fields, in order: V gene, CDR3 length, J gene, CDR3 protein.

TRBV6-2/TRBV6-3	13	TRBJ1-6	ASSPWTTQQAPLH
TRBV27	14	TRBJ2-1	ASNIGLAGALNEQF
TRBV19	17	TRBJ2-3	ASSFKTGTGSSSTDTQY
TRBV4-2	11	TRBJ2-7	ASSQARTYEQY
TRBV7-9	11	TRBJ1-1	ASSEDSYTEAF
TRBV5-6	12	TRBJ2-7	ASSLSLAGVEQY
TRBV5-6	13	TRBJ2-7	ASSFRTSGPREQY
TRBV28	13	TRBJ2-3	ASQNGGGRWDTQY
TRBV4-1	14	TRBJ2-1	ASSLQGVAAYNEQF
TRBV18	12	TRBJ1-1	ASSPPSTGTEAF
TRBV6-6	14	TRBJ1-4	ASRGQKGPRDEKLF
TRBV7-8	12	TRBJ2-3	ASSFYGRADTQY
TRBV10-3	12	TRBJ1-1	AISESSPGVVTF
TRBV7-2	11	TRBJ1-2	ASSLGRGYGYT
TRBV3-1/TRBV3-2	12	TRBJ2-3	ASSQVSVADTQY
TRBV28	13	TRBJ1-4	ASSSPGQKNEKLF
TRBV5-1	12	TRBJ2-5	ASSLAAEPRGQY
TRBV5-6	11	TRBJ2-7	ASSLEGANEQY
TRBV5-1	13	TRBJ2-5	ASSLGQAGQETQY
TRBV10-3	9	TRBJ2-7	AISGGYEQY
TRBV18	12	TRBJ2-7	ASSPGQGAYEQY
TRBV5-4	11	TRBJ1-1	ASSLTDNTEAF
TRBV7-2	12	NA	ASSPGRAGFEQY
TRBV6-2/TRBV6-3	12	TRBJ1-2	ASSYRQGGAGYT
TRBV19	12	TRBJ1-2	ASSPNGNPYGYT
TRBV7-6	15	TRBJ2-1	ASSPQGKGILYNEQF
TRBV11-1	13	TRBJ2-3	ASSSLAGPTDTQY
TRBV15	13	TRBJ2-5	ATSREDARPGTQY
TRBV6-1	10	TRBJ1-5	ASSDGNQPQH
TRBV27	11	TRBJ2-3	ASSFVGTDTQY
TRBV4-2	17	TRBJ2-5	ASSQEGLELAGLQETQY
TRBV28	14	TRBJ1-2	ASSLCLKCLTHGYT
TRBV5-5	16	TRBJ1-3	ASSLEDRGRTGGNTIY
TRBV7-8	13	TRBJ1-1	ASSLKTRTNTEAF
TRBV28	14	TRBJ1-1	ASTFPNVMSSAEAF
TRBV27	11	TRBJ2-5	ASKLTGSETQY
TRBV10-3	11	TRBJ1-5	AISESDRVDQH
TRBV6-5	11	TRBJ2-4	ASSGRSPDIQY
TRBV7-9	13	TRBJ2-7	ASSLAQTGRYEQY